Following are 2 T cell receptor beta chains from one sample sequenced in a study of OX40 agonist ivuxolimab in advanced cancers. The method was immunoSEQ multiplex PCR; TCRdb's version includes in-frame clones alone and lacks a portion of them. Of about 22,000 clones in the sample, approximately 84% were seen once. The specimen was CD4+ or CD8+ T cells sorted from blood, collected in a trial of the OX40 agonist ivuxolimab. The receptors were sampled from an adult with an advanced solid tumor such as melanoma, head and neck, liver or kidney cancer.

The rearrangement links TRBV28 to TRBJ2-5, with D perhaps TRBD1 (5 bases). With 6 bases removed from V and 1 base from J, the gap between germline ends came to 15 bases. This CDR3 spans 15 amino acids. Looked up from germline, CDR1 is MDHEN and CDR2 is SYDVKM. CDR3 residues: CASSLTVQIQETQYF. For the CDR3, the DNA is TGTGCCAGCAGCTTGACAGTCCAAATCCAAGAGACCCAGTACTTC.

This clone was recorded a few times. The V gene is TRBV4-1, the J gene TRBJ1-1; no firm D call. V lost 1 base and J 0 bases, leaving 12 bases between the germline ends. Germline lookup yields CDR1 MGHRA and CDR2 YSYEKL. The CDR3 runs 16 residues. The CDR3 nucleotides read TGCGCCAGCAGCCAAGGTCTTGGCGAGGTGAACACTGAAGCTTTCTTT. Amino acid sequence: CASSQGLGEVNTEAFF.